This TCR beta chain was captured in a study of Ad26.COV2.S vaccination and SARS-CoV-2 variants. Study at large: Intramuscular Ad26.COV2.S at 5x10^10 or 1x10^11 viral particles.

Study-level findings and limits: It is possible that the TCR breadth and depth analyses underestimated the total T cell responses.

This clone was detected many times. The antigen is unknown. Treatment here: some 20 received Ad26.COV2.S at low or high dose, single or two shots; roughly five received placebo; per-sample allocation not given. Following the first vaccine or placebo injection, samples were taken on day 63. Aged 18-55 years, donor was enrolled in Boston in about 2020. Ad26 vector vaccine expressed Wuhan-strain SARS-CoV-2 spike. Here immunoSEQ multiplex PCR was the method, and the copy in TCRdb shows in-frame clones only, minus some. Of hundreds of thousands of clones detected, approximately 86% appear once; the ten largest clones hold about 10%. Unmatched junction bases numbered 4, after V lost 0 bases and J lost 5 bases. The CDR3 is made up of 15 amino acids. Germline CDR1 is MNHEY and CDR2 is SVGEGT.

This chain joins TRBV6-2 or TRBV6-3 and TRBJ2-7; 10 bases are shared with TRBD2. This TCR came from a person aged 18-60 years who received the Ad26.COV2.S COVID-19 vaccine or a placebo. The source was peripheral blood, collected in a trial of Ad26.COV2.S vaccine versus placebo. The CDR3 DNA is TGTGCCAGCAGTTACTCGGCTAGCGGGGGCAACGAGCAGTACTTC. Its protein product is CASSYSASGGNEQYF.